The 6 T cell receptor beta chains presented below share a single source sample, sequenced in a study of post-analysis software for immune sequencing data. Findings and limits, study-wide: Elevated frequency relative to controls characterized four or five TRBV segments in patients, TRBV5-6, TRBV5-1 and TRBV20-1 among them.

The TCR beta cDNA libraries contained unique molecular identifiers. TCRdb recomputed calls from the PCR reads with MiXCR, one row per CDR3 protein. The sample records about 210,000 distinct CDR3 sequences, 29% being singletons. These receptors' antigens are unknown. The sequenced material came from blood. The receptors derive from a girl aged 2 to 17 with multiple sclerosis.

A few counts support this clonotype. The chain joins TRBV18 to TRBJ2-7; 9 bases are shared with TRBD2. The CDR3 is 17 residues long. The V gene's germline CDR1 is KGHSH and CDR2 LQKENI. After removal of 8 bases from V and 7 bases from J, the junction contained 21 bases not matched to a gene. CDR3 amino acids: CASPTPLLAGGNNEQYF. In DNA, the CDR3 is TGTGCCAGCCCCACACCATTACTAGCGGGTGGTAACAATGAGCAGTACTTC.

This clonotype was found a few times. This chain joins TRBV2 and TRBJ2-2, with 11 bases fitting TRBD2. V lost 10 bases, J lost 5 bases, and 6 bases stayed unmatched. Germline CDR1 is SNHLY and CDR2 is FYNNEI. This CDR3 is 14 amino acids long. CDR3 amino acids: CATTGLAETGELFF. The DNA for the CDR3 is TGTGCCACCACGGGACTAGCGGAGACCGGGGAGCTGTTTTTT.

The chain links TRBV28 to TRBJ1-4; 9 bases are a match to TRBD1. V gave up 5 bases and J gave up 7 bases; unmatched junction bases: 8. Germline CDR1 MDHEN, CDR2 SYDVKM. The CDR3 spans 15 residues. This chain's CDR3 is CASSPTGGIGEKLFF. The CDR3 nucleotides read TGTGCCAGCAGTCCCACAGGGGGCATAGGTGAAAAACTGTTTTTT.

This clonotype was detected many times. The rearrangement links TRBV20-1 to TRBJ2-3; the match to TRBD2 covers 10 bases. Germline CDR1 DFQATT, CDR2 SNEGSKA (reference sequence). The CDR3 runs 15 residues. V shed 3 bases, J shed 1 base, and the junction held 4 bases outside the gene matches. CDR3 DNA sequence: TGCAGTGCTAGGACACTAGCGGGGCGCACAGATACGCAGTATTTT. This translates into CSARTLAGRTDTQYF.

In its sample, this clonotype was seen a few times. CDR3 in amino acids: CASSRFWYEQYF. The CDR3 region has the DNA TGTGCCAGCAGCAGGTTCTGGTACGAGCAGTACTTC. The chain recombines TRBV7-9 with TRBJ2-7, with unresolved D. This CDR3 comprises 12 residues. The V and J ends lost 5 bases and 4 bases respectively, with 9 bases between them. The germline V gene has CDR1 SEHNR and CDR2 FQNEAQ (reference sequence).

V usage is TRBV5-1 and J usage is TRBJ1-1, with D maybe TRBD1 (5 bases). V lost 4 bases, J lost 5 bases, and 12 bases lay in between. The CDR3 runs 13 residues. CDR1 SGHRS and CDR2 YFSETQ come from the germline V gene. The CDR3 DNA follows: TGCGCCAGCAGCCCCCCGGGGGTAACTGAAGCTTTCTTT. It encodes CASSPPGVTEAFF.